The 22 T cell receptor beta chains reported below all come from one sample, sequenced in a study of blood T cell repertoires in COVID-19. TCRdb's table, derived via immunoSEQ multiplex PCR, lists solely in-frame clones and lacks some. The sample carries over 400,000 clones, less than 90% recorded once. Sequenced material: PBMCs or T cells enriched from blood (not recorded which). The receptors stem from a woman aged 60-75 years who had recovered from COVID-19.

The rearrangement links TRBV27 to TRBJ2-1; a weak D match, TRBD1 (5 bases). CDR1 MNHEY and CDR2 SMNVEV come from the germline V gene (reference sequence). V was pared by 5 bases and J by 7 bases, with 18 bases between. CDR3 length: 15 residues. The CDR3 sequence is CASSQNPRGGNEQFF. As DNA, the CDR3 is TGTGCCAGCAGTCAAAACCCAAGGGGTGGGAATGAGCAGTTCTTC.

V and J are TRBV19 and TRBJ1-6; D not certain. The V end lost 5 bases, the J end lost 7 bases, and 12 bases lay between the germline ends. The CDR3 extends over 14 amino acids. In germline, CDR1 is LNHDA, CDR2 SQIVND (reference sequence). Here the CDR3 reads CASSLEGTNSPLHF. The CDR3 DNA is TGTGCCAGTAGTCTGGAGGGCACCAATTCACCCCTCCACTTT.

CDR3 nucleotides: TGTGCCAGCAGCTTAGTCCGGGGAAGCTCCGGGGAGCTGTTTTTT. This encodes CASSLVRGSSGELFF. The rearrangement uses TRBV7-2 and TRBJ2-2; a weak D match, TRBD2 (5 bases). Germline assignment: CDR1 SGHTA and CDR2 FQGNSA. The CDR3 is 15 amino acids. V was trimmed by 1 base and J by 6 bases, leaving 12 bases between them. Combining the CDR3 with reference TRBV7-2 and TRBJ2-2 gives the whole variable domain GAGVSQSPSNKVTEKGKDVELRCDPISGHTALYWYRQSLGQGLEFLIYFQGNSAPDKSGLPSDRFSAERTGGSVSTLTIQRTQQEDSAVYLCASSLVRGSSGELFFGEGSRLTVL.

The genes are TRBV7-8 and TRBJ1-2; D is unclear. The CDR3 sequence is 15 residues long. The germline V gene has CDR1 SGHVS and CDR2 FQNEAQ. V lost 1 base, J lost 0 bases, and 9 bases lay in between. This CDR3 is CASSLGALTNYGYTF. CDR3 coding DNA: TGTGCCAGCAGCTTAGGGGCCCTTACTAACTATGGCTACACCTTC. Full variable domain (remainder filled in from reference TRBV7-8 and TRBJ1-2): GAGVSQSPRYKVAKRGQDVALRCDPISGHVSLFWYQQALGQGPEFLTYFQNEAQLDKSGLPSDRFFAERPEGSVSTLKIQRTQQEDSAVYLCASSLGALTNYGYTFGSGTRLTVV.

The chain combines TRBV12-2 with TRBJ2-5; TRBD1, the table's D call, was not compared with the DNA. TRBV12-2 is noted as a pseudogene. CDR3 length: 15 residues. The CDR3 loop is CASRPSGQRGETQYF. In DNA form, the CDR3 reads TGTGCAAGTCGCCCTTCGGGACAGAGGGGAGAGACCCAGTACTTC.

This chain links TRBV5-1 with TRBJ1-1; D not resolved. V was clipped by 0 bases and J by 3 bases, with 9 bases between them. The CDR3 has 14 amino acids. Germline lookup yields CDR1 SGHRS and CDR2 YFSETQ. CDR3 nucleotide sequence: TGCGCCAGCAGCTTGGTTACTCAGGACACTGAAGCTTTCTTT. This codes for CASSLVTQDTEAFF.

The chain couples TRBV6-4 to TRBJ2-7; D might be TRBD2 (6 bases). CDR3 length: 11 residues. Germline V gene data show CDR1 as MRHNA and CDR2 as SNTAGT. V was clipped by 4 bases and J by 7 bases, with 8 bases between them. Here the CDR3 DNA reads TGTGCCAGCAGTGGGGGGGAAGAGCAGTACGTC. Its protein is CASSGGEEQYV.

V and J are TRBV5-6 and TRBJ2-7; D gene uncertain. The V gene lost 3 bases and the J gene lost 0 bases, with 7 bases spanning the gap. Germline V CDR1 and CDR2: SGHDT, YYEEEE. This CDR3 comprises 13 residues. DNA of the CDR3: TGTGCCAGCAGCTGGGCCAGCTCCTACGAGCAGTACGTC. It yields the protein CASSWASSYEQYV.

The chain recombines TRBV24-1 with TRBJ2-5, with a tentative D call TRBD2 (5 bases). Germline V gene data show CDR1 as KGHDR and CDR2 as SFDVKD. The V and J ends lost 1 base and 4 bases respectively, with 12 bases between them. This CDR3 contains 15 residues. The CDR3 loop is CATSDLDGVGETQYF. The CDR3 DNA is TGTGCCACCAGTGATTTAGACGGGGTAGGAGAGACCCAGTACTTC.

Notes on this clone: The sample has other DNA sequences that encode this CDR3 too. The V gene is TRBV3-1 (or the pseudogene TRBV3-2), the J gene TRBJ2-3; TRBD2 aligns across 13 bases. Trimming took 1 base from V and 5 from J; bases not matched to a gene: 3. The CDR3 extends over 16 amino acids. The germline gives CDR1 LGHDT, CDR2 YNNKEL (reference sequence). The CDR3 DNA reads as TGTGCCAGCAGCCAAGGACTAGCGGGGGGCCAAGATACGCAGTATTTT. It codes for CASSQGLAGGQDTQYF.

This clone was recorded a few times. This chain joins TRBV19 and TRBJ1-1; D gene ambiguous. Between the trimmed V and J ends, which lost 8 bases and 0 bases, there was a span of 7 bases. Germline CDR1 is LNHDA and CDR2 is SQIVND (reference sequence). This CDR3 has 12 amino acids. DNA of the CDR3: TGTGCCAGTGGGGAGGTGAACACTGAAGCTTTCTTT. Translation: CASGEVNTEAFF.

This rearrangement joins TRBV29-1 to TRBJ1-1; D might be TRBD1 (5 bases). The CDR3 sequence is 14 residues long. The germline gives CDR1 SQVTM, CDR2 ANQGSEA. V lost 5 bases, J lost 2 bases, and 15 bases lay in between. CDR3 DNA sequence: TGCAGCGTTTCGCAGGGCATGGCAAACACTGAAGCTTTCTTT. Translated, it gives CSVSQGMANTEAFF.

The chain combines TRBV6-5 with TRBJ2-7, with a possible D match to TRBD2 (7 bases). V lost 2 bases to trimming and J lost 5 bases, with 16 bases between them. The length of the CDR3 is 15 residues. CDR1 is MNHEY, CDR2 SVGAGI, per germline. CDR3 coding DNA: TGTGCCAGCAGTTACCGGGGGGCACTAGGTCACGAGCAGTACTTC. Translated: CASSYRGALGHEQYF.

V is TRBV29-1 and J is TRBJ1-1, with D possibly matching TRBD1 (5 bases). With 2 bases removed from V and 2 bases from J, the gap between germline ends came to 12 bases. The CDR3 totals 14 residues. Germline values: CDR1 SQVTM, CDR2 ANQGSEA. CDR3 nucleotides: TGCAGCGTTGAACAGGGTTCTTTTAACACTGAAGCTTTCTTT. Its protein is CSVEQGSFNTEAFF. The full variable domain, completed using reference TRBV29-1 and TRBJ1-1, is SAVISQKPSRDICQRGTSLTIQCQVDSQVTMMFWYRQQPGQSLTLIATANQGSEATYESGFVIDKFPISRPNLTFSTLTVSNMSPEDSSIYLCSVEQGSFNTEAFFGQGTRLTVV.

The chain uses TRBV7-9 and TRBJ2-2; the D gene is possibly TRBD2 (6 bases). The CDR3 runs 14 residues. The V end was cut by 1 base, the J end by 7 bases, with 10 bases between. Germline V CDR1 and CDR2: SEHNR, FQNEAQ (reference sequence). In DNA form, the CDR3 reads TGTGCCAGCAGCTTAGAAGCGGGCAGCGGGGAGCTGTTTTTT. As protein: CASSLEAGSGELFF.

This sequence joins TRBV5-1 and TRBJ1-5; D possibly corresponds to TRBD1 (6 bases). V gave up 1 base and J gave up 2 bases, with 10 bases separating them. The V gene's germline CDR1 is SGHRS and CDR2 YFSETQ. This CDR3 has 15 residues. The CDR3 region has the DNA TGCGCCAGCAGCTTGTTGGACAGCCGCAATCAGCCCCAGCATTTT. Translating gives CASSLLDSRNQPQHF.

The chain uses TRBV2 and TRBJ1-5; 7 bases line up with TRBD1. The CDR3 sequence is 14 residues long. Looked up from germline, CDR1 is SNHLY and CDR2 is FYNNEI. With 6 bases clipped from V and 4 bases from J, the junction kept 6 bases outside the gene matches. CDR3: CASSGQVRNQPQHF. The CDR3 coding sequence is TGTGCCAGCAGCGGACAGGTCCGAAATCAGCCCCAGCATTTT. The full variable domain, its missing parts supplied by reference TRBV2 and TRBJ1-5, is EPEVTQTPSHQVTQMGQEVILRCVPISNHLYFYWYRQILGQKVEFLVSFYNNEISEKSEIFDDQFSVERPDGSNFTLKIRSTKLEDSAMYFCASSGQVRNQPQHFGDGTRLSIL.

This chain connects TRBV5-1 to TRBJ1-1, with D unclear. Germline CDR1 is SGHRS and CDR2 is YFSETQ. V shed 4 bases and J shed 0 bases, with 10 bases lying between them. The CDR3 runs to 14 residues. This CDR3 reads CASSTGSMNTEAFF. Written as DNA, the CDR3 is TGCGCCAGCAGCACCGGGAGCATGAACACTGAAGCTTTCTTT.

The rearrangement uses TRBV24-1 and TRBJ2-1, with 7 bases identical to TRBD1. This CDR3 contains 15 residues. V was pared by 2 bases and J by 6 bases, with 6 bases of the junction left unmatched. Germline CDR1 reads KGHDR; CDR2 reads SFDVKD. CDR3 in DNA: TGTGCCACCAGTGATTCCGGGACAGCTTTCAATGAGCAGTTCTTC. It specifies CATSDSGTAFNEQFF.

The chain is built from TRBV9 and TRBJ1-1; D may be TRBD1 (5 bases). The germline V and J ends were trimmed by 4 bases and 0 bases, with 13 bases remaining between them. The germline gives CDR1 SGDLS, CDR2 YYNGEE. This CDR3 has 15 amino acids. The CDR3 sequence is CASSLGEGLNTEAFF. CDR3 coding DNA: TGTGCCAGCAGCCTAGGGGAGGGTTTGAACACTGAAGCTTTCTTT.

The V call is TRBV6-1, the J call TRBJ2-7; D may be TRBD1 (6 bases). V lost 2 bases and J lost 3, with 8 bases in between. Germline CDR1 and CDR2: MNHNS and SASEGT. CDR3 size: 13 residues. The CDR3 bases are TGTGCCAGCAGTGAAACGACAGGCTACGAGCAGTACGTC. Translated, it gives CASSETTGYEQYV.

The chain recombines TRBV24-1 with TRBJ2-1, with D tentatively TRBD2 (6 bases). Germline V lookup: CDR1 KGHDR, CDR2 SFDVKD. The V end lost 9 bases, the J end lost 2 bases, and 10 bases lay between the germline ends. The CDR3 is 13 residues long. This CDR3 reads CATGGLTYNEQFF. In DNA, the CDR3 is TGTGCCACCGGGGGACTTACCTACAATGAGCAGTTCTTC.